Below, one TCR beta chain is given with its context. What it binds is unknown. Relative to the germline gene, one junction end is altered; a read error may explain this. The source of the sample is a study of T-cell memory formation after mild COVID-19. Study outcomes and limitations: CM and EM subsets held most contracting CD4+ clones; EMRA held CD8+ ones.

The germline V gene encodes CDR1 SGDLS and CDR2 YYNGEE. CDR3 length: 16 amino acids. UMIs and sample barcodes were carried by the TCR alpha and TCR beta cDNA libraries that 5'RACE produced using constant-segment primers. MiXCR, applied by TCRdb to the 5' RACE reads, yields one record per CDR3 protein. The sample includes approximately 570,000 distinct CDR3 sequences, approximately 18% of them seen just once. The gene calls are TRBV9 and TRBJ2-2, with TRBD2 identical over 7 bases. Sequencing was carried out using PBMCs or a T cell subset sorted from them (not recorded which). This sequence was found in an adult woman who had mild COVID-19 (a few samples of this study predate the infection). Cell type and time point are not known. CDR3 sequence (DNA): TGTGCCAGCAGCGTATGGGCGGGAGCGAACACCTGGGAGCTGTTTTTT. Protein: CASSVWAGANTWELFF.